This T cell receptor (beta chain) was documented in a study of T-cell memory formation after mild COVID-19. Study summary: TCR clusters were mostly donor specific. Study outcomes and limitations: Certain responding clones were present in pre-infection memory, suggesting participation of cross-reactive memory. Balance between CD4 and CD8 was seen in clones contracting day 15 to 85, and a CD4+ lean was seen in later expanders.

Sample barcodes and UMIs were carried by the TCR alpha and TCR beta cDNA libraries that 5'RACE generated with constant-segment primers. TCRdb called the 5' RACE reads again in MiXCR, with one record for every CDR3 protein. Among about 150,000 distinct CDR3 sequences listed, approximately 25% were seen once. The length of the CDR3 is 16 residues. V trimming: 2 bases; J trimming: 1 base; junction bases outside the gene matches: 6. Per germline, CDR1 MNHEY and CDR2 SVGEGT. Comment on this clonotype: The antigen is not known.

The material sequenced was PBMCs or a T cell subset sorted from them (not recorded which). The chain is built from TRBV6-2 or TRBV6-3 and TRBJ1-1, with TRBD1 matching 8 bases. The TCR originated in an adult woman who had mild COVID-19 (a few samples of this study predate the infection). Cell type and time point are not known. In nucleotides, the CDR3 is TGTGCCAGCAGTTACACCAGGACAGGGCCGAACACTGAAGCTTTCTTT. It yields the protein CASSYTRTGPNTEAFF.